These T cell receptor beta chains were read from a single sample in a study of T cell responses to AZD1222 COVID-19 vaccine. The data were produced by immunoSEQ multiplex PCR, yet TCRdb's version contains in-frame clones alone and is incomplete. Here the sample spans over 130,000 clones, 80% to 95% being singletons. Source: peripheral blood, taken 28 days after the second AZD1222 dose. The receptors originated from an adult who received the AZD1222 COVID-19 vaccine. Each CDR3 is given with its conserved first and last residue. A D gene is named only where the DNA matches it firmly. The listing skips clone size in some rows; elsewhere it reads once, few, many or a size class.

cdr3_nt: TGCGCCAGCAGTGAGTTTACTAGCACAGATACGCAGTATTTT; cdr3_aa: CASSEFTSTDTQYF; v_call: TRBV10-1; d_call: NA; clone_size: NA; j_call: TRBJ2-3
cdr3_nt: TGTGCCAGCAGCTTATTGGGTGGTGTGGACAGGGGATATGGCTACACCTTC; cdr3_aa: CASSLLGGVDRGYGYTF; v_call: TRBV7-9; d_call: TRBD1; clone_size: NA; j_call: TRBJ1-2
cdr3_nt: TGTGCCAGCAGCCAGAAACCCGGGACTAGCGGGATGGTAGATACGCAGTATTTT; cdr3_aa: CASSQKPGTSGMVDTQYF; v_call: TRBV14; d_call: TRBD2; clone_size: NA; j_call: TRBJ2-3
cdr3_nt: TGCGCCAGCAGGACTAGCGGGAGAATCGACGAGCAGTACTTC; cdr3_aa: CASRTSGRIDEQYF; v_call: TRBV10-2; d_call: TRBD2; clone_size: NA; j_call: TRBJ2-7
cdr3_nt: TGTGCCACCTCTAGCGGGCCCTACGAGCAGTACTTC; cdr3_aa: CATSSGPYEQYF; v_call: TRBV2; d_call: TRBD2; clone_size: NA; j_call: TRBJ2-7
cdr3_nt: TGTGCCAGCAGCTTATTCCCGACGGGGCCGAACACTGAAGCTTTCTTT; cdr3_aa: CASSLFPTGPNTEAFF; v_call: TRBV11-2; d_call: NA; clone_size: few; j_call: TRBJ1-1
cdr3_nt: TGTGCCAGTAGCCCTGGGGCATACTACGAGCAGTACTTC; cdr3_aa: CASSPGAYYEQYF; v_call: TRBV19; d_call: NA; clone_size: NA; j_call: TRBJ2-7
cdr3_nt: TGTGCCAGCAGCTCGGTCAGGGTGGCCACTGAAGCTTTCTTT; cdr3_aa: CASSSVRVATEAFF; v_call: TRBV7-9; d_call: NA; clone_size: NA; j_call: TRBJ1-1
cdr3_nt: TGTGCCAGCAGTGCCCAGGGGGCTACCTACGAGCAGTACTTC; cdr3_aa: CASSAQGATYEQYF; v_call: TRBV25-1; d_call: TRBD1; clone_size: NA; j_call: TRBJ2-7
cdr3_nt: TGTGCCAGCAGTGAATCCTTCACCGGCGCAGATACGCAGTATTTT; cdr3_aa: CASSESFTGADTQYF; v_call: TRBV6-1; d_call: NA; clone_size: NA; j_call: TRBJ2-3
cdr3_nt: TGCAGCGCTGGGCTGGACAGGGGGCTTGAGCAGTTCTTC; cdr3_aa: CSAGLDRGLEQFF; v_call: TRBV29-1; d_call: TRBD1; clone_size: once; j_call: TRBJ2-1
cdr3_nt: TGTGCCAGCAGCACTGGGACTAGCGGGAGGGTCTACAATGAGCAGTTCTTC; cdr3_aa: CASSTGTSGRVYNEQFF; v_call: TRBV9; d_call: TRBD2; clone_size: NA; j_call: TRBJ2-1
cdr3_nt: TGTGCCAGCAGCAAAAAAGGGACAGGGGTTCAAAATCTAGGGGAGAATCAGCCCCAGCATTTT; cdr3_aa: CASSKKGTGVQNLGENQPQHF; v_call: TRBV21-1; d_call: NA; clone_size: NA; j_call: TRBJ1-5
cdr3_nt: TGTGCCTGGTCGGTGAGTGGGTACGGAAACACCATATATTTT; cdr3_aa: CAWSVSGYGNTIYF; v_call: TRBV30; d_call: NA; clone_size: NA; j_call: TRBJ1-3
cdr3_nt: TGTGCCAGCAGTTTACGCAATGAGCAGTTCTTC; cdr3_aa: CASSLRNEQFF; v_call: TRBV12-3/TRBV12-4; d_call: NA; clone_size: NA; j_call: TRBJ2-1
cdr3_nt: TGCAGCGTTGAAAAGCCTAGCGGGAGGAGGGTAGATACGCAGTATTTT; cdr3_aa: CSVEKPSGRRVDTQYF; v_call: TRBV29-1; d_call: TRBD2; clone_size: once; j_call: TRBJ2-3
cdr3_nt: TGTGCCAGCAGTTTGGGTAAGAACACTGAAGCTTTCTTT; cdr3_aa: CASSLGKNTEAFF; v_call: TRBV12-3/TRBV12-4; d_call: NA; clone_size: NA; j_call: TRBJ1-1
cdr3_nt: TGTGCCACCAGTGACGAGGACACCGGTGGCTACACCTTC; cdr3_aa: CATSDEDTGGYTF; v_call: TRBV24-1; d_call: NA; clone_size: NA; j_call: TRBJ1-2
cdr3_nt: TGCAGTGCTAGTTATTCAGGGGGGGGTGACACTGAAGCTTTCTTT; cdr3_aa: CSASYSGGGDTEAFF; v_call: TRBV20-1; d_call: TRBD1; clone_size: NA; j_call: TRBJ1-1
cdr3_nt: TGCGCCAGCAGCCAAGATCGCCATCAGCCCCAGCATTTT; cdr3_aa: CASSQDRHQPQHF; v_call: TRBV4-1; d_call: NA; clone_size: NA; j_call: TRBJ1-5
cdr3_nt: TGTGCCAGCAGCCCGCCGGGACAGGGTGATGAAAAACTGTTTTTT; cdr3_aa: CASSPPGQGDEKLFF; v_call: TRBV7-9; d_call: TRBD1; clone_size: NA; j_call: TRBJ1-4
cdr3_nt: TGTGCCAGCAGCGGGACTATCGGGGATACGCAGTATTTT; cdr3_aa: CASSGTIGDTQYF; v_call: TRBV6-5; d_call: TRBD2; clone_size: NA; j_call: TRBJ2-3